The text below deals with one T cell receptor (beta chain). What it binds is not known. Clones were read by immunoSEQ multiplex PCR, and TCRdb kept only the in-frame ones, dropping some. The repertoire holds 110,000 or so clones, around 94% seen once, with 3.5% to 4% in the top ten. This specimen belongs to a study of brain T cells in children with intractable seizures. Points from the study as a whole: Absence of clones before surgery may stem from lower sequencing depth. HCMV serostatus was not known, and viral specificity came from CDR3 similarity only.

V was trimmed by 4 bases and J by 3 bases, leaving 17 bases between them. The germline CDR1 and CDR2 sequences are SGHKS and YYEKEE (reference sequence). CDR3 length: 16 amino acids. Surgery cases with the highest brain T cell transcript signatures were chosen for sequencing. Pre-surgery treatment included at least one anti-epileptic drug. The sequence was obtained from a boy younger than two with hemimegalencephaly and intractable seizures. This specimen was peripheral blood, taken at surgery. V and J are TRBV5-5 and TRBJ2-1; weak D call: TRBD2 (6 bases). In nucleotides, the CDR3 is TGTGCCAGCAGCCCCAGAAGAGGACTAAACTACAATGAGCAGTTCTTC. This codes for CASSPRRGLNYNEQFF.